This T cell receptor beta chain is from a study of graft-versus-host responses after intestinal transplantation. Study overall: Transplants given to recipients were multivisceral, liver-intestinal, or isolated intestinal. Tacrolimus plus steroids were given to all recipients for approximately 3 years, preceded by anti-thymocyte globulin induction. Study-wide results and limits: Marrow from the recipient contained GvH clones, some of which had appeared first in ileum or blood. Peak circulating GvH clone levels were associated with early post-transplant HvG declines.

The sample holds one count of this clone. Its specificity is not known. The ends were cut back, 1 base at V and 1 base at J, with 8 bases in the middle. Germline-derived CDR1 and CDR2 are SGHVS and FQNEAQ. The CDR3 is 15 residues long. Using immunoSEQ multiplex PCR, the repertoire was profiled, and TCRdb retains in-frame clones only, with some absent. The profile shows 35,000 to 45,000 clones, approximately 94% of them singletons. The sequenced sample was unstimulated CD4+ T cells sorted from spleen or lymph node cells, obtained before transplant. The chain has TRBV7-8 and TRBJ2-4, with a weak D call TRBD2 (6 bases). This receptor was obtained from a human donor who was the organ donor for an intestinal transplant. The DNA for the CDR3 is TGTGCCAGCAGCTTAGTACGGGGGGCCAAAAACATTCAGTACTTC. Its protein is CASSLVRGAKNIQYF.